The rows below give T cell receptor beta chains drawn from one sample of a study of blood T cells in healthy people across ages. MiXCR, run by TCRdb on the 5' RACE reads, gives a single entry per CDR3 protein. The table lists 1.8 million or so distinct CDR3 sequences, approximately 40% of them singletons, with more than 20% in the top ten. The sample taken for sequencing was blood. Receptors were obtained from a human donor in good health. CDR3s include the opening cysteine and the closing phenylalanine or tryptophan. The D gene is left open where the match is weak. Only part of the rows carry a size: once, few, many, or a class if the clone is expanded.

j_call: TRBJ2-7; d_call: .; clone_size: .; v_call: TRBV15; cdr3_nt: TGTGCCACCAGCAGAGATGAGGGGGTTGGCGAGCAGTACTTC; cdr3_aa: CATSRDEGVGEQYF
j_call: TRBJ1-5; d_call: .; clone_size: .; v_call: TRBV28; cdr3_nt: TGTGCCAGCAGTGCAATGGGGGCCCAATTACCCCAGCATTTT; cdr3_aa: CASSAMGAQLPQHF
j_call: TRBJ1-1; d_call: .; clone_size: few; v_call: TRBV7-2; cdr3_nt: TGTGCCAGCAGCTTACTAAACCAGCACACTGAAGCTTTCTTT; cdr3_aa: CASSLLNQHTEAFF
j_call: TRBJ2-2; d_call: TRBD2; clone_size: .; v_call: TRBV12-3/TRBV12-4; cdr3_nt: TGTGCCAGCAGCCCCGGGGAGGGGCTGTTAAACACCGGGGAGCTGTTTTTT; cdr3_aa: CASSPGEGLLNTGELFF
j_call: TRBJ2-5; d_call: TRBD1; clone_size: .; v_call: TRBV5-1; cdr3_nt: TGCGCCAGCAGCTACGGACAGGGAGGAGAGGCCCAGTACTTC; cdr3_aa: CASSYGQGGEAQYF
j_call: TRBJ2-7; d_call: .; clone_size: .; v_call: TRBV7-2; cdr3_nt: TGTGCCAGCAGCTTGGCTGGGCAAACAGGCGAGCAGTACTTC; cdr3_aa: CASSLAGQTGEQYF
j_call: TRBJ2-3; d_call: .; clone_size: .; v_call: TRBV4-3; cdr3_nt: TGCGCCAGCAGCCTCTCGGACAGTAGCACAGATACGCAGTATTTT; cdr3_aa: CASSLSDSSTDTQYF
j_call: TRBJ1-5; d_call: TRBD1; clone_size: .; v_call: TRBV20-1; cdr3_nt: TGCAGTGCCCTGGGACAGGGGCCATCTTCGGCCCAGCATTTT; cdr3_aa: CSALGQGPSSAQHF
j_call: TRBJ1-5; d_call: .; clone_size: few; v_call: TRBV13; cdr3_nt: TGTGCCAGCAGCCGTGGGGGGCGGAATCAGCCCCAGCATTTT; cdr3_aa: CASSRGGRNQPQHF
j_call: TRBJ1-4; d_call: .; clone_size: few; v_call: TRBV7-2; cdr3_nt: TGTGCCAGCAGCTTAATCGGGGGAGTAACTAATGAAAAACTGTTTTTT; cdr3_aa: CASSLIGGVTNEKLFF
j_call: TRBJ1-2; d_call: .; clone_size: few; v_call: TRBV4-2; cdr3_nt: TGTGCCAGCAGCCCGGAGTATATTGAATATGGCTACACCTTC; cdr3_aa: CASSPEYIEYGYTF
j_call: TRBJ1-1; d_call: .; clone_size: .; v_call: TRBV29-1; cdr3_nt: TGCAGCGTTCTGGAGATTAACACTGAAGCTTTCTTT; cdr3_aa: CSVLEINTEAFF
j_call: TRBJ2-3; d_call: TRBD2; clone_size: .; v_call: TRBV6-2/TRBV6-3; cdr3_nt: TGTGCCAGCAGTTACTCGAGCTCCCCAGACTCCGATCCAGCGGGGGCCCCAGATACGCAGTATTTT; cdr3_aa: CASSYSSSPDSDPAGAPDTQYF
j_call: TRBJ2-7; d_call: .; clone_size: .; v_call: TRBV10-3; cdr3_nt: TGTGCCATCAGTGGTGGTCAGGCACAGGGCTACGAGCTGTACTTC; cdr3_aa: CAISGGQAQGYELYF
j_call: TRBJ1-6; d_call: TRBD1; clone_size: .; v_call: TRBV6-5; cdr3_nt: TGTACCAGCAGTTACCTACGACAGGGATTAATGAATTCACCCCTCCACTTT; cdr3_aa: CTSSYLRQGLMNSPLHF
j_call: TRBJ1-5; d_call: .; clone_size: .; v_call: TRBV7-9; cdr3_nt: TGTGCCAGCAGCCCCGCCGGGAACTCCAATCAGCCCCAGCATTTT; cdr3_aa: CASSPAGNSNQPQHF
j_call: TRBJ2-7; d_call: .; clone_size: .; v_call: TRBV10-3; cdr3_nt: TGTGCCATCCGAGAAGAGGGCTTCGACGAGCAGTACTTC; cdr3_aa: CAIREEGFDEQYF
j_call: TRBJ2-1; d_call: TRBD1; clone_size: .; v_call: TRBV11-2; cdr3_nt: TGTGCCAGCACCCCGACGGGGACAGGAGAGACCCAGTTCTTC; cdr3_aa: CASTPTGTGETQFF
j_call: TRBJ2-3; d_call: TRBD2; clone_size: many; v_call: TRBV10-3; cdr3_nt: TGTGCCATCAGTGTGGGGCTGCGCGGGGGGAAGGTAGCAGATACGCAGTATTTT; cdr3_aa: CAISVGLRGGKVADTQYF
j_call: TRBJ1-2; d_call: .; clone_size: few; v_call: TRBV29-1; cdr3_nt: TGCAGCGTTGAAAGGGAGGGGGTCAGCTATGGCTACACCTTC; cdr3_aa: CSVEREGVSYGYTF
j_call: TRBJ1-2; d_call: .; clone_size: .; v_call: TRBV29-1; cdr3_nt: TGCAGCGTTGAAGAGGAAGACCCCTATGGCTACACCTTC; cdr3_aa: CSVEEEDPYGYTF
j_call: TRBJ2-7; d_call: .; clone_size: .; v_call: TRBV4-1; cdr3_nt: TGCGCCAGCAGCCCCAGGGTTCGCACCTACGAGCAGTACTTC; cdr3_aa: CASSPRVRTYEQYF
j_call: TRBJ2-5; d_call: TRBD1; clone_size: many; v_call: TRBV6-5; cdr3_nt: TGTGCCAGCAGCCGCAGGGGGCCTTGGGAGACCCAGTACTTC; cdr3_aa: CASSRRGPWETQYF
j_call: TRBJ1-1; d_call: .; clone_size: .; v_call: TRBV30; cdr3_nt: TGTGCCTATACCGGGGTTTGGGGGACCAACACTGAAGCTTTCTTT; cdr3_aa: CAYTGVWGTNTEAFF
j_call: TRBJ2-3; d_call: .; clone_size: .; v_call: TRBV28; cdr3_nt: TGTGCCAGCAGTTGTGAGGGTAGCACAGATACGCAGTATTTT; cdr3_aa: CASSCEGSTDTQYF
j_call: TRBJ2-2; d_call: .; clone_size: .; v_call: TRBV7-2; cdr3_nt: TGTGTCAGCAGCTTAGTCGTGGCAGTATCAACCGGGGAGCTGTTTTTT; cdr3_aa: CVSSLVVAVSTGELFF
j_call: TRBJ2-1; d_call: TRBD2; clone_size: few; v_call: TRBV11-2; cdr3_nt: TGTGCCAGCACCTACTCGGCTAGCGGGGGCAATGAGCAGTTCTTC; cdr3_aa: CASTYSASGGNEQFF
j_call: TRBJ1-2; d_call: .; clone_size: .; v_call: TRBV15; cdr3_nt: TGTGCCACCAGCAGAGATAAACTTGGCTACACCTTC; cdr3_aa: CATSRDKLGYTF
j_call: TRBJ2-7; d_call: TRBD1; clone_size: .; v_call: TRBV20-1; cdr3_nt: TGCAGTGCAGTCAGGGACAGGGGATCCGAGCAGTACTTC; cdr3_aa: CSAVRDRGSEQYF
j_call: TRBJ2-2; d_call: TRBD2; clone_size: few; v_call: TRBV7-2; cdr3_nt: TGTGCCAGCAGCTTATCGGGGGGGGCGCCCGGGGAGCTGTTTTTT; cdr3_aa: CASSLSGGAPGELFF
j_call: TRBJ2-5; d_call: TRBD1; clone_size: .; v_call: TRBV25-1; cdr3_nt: TGTGCCAGCAGTGAATACTTCATGACAGGGGACGGTGAGACCCAGTACTTC; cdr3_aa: CASSEYFMTGDGETQYF
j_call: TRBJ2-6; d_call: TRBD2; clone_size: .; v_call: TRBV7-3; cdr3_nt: TGTGCCAGCAGACCTAGCGGGGGGTTCTCTGGGGCCAACGTCCTGACTTTC; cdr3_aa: CASRPSGGFSGANVLTF
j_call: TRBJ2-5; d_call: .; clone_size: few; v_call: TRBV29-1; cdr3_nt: TGCAGCGTTCGGGACACCATACAAGAGACCCAGTACTTC; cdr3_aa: CSVRDTIQETQYF
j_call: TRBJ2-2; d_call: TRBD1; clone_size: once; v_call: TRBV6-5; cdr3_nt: TGTGCCAGCGGTTGGGGGACAGGTTTTAACACCGGGGAGCTGTTTTTT; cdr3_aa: CASGWGTGFNTGELFF
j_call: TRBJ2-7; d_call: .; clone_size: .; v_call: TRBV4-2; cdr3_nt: TGTGCCAGCAGCCAAGTCGGCGGTCGCTCCTACGAGCAGTACTTC; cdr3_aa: CASSQVGGRSYEQYF
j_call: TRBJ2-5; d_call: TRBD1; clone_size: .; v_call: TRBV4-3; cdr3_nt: TGCGCCAGCAGCCAAGGATACAGGGGAGAAGGAGAGACCCAGTACTTC; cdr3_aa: CASSQGYRGEGETQYF
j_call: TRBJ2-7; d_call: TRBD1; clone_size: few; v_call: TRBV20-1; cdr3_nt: TGCAGTGCTAGTACAGGGGGAACCCACGAGCAGTACTTC; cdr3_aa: CSASTGGTHEQYF
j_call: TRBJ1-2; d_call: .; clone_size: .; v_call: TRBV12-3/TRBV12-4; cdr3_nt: TGTGCCAGCAGTTTAAGGGTGGGAACTAACTATGGCTACACCTTC; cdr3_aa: CASSLRVGTNYGYTF
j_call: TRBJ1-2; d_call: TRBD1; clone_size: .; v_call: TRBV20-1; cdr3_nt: TGCAGTGCTCTAAGGACAGGAATGTCCTATGGCTACACCTTC; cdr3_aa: CSALRTGMSYGYTF
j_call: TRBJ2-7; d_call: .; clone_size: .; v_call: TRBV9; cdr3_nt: TGTGCCAGCAGCCAAGAGAACAGCCCACCCTACGAGCAGTACTTC; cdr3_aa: CASSQENSPPYEQYF
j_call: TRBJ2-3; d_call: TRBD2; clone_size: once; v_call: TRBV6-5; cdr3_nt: TGTGCCAGCAGTTACTTCAGCGGGGGGGCCACAGATACGCAGTATTTT; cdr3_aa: CASSYFSGGATDTQYF
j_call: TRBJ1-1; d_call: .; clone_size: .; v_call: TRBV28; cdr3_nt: TGTGCCAGCAAGCCCCCGAACGGAGTGGGCACTGAAGCTTTCTTT; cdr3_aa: CASKPPNGVGTEAFF
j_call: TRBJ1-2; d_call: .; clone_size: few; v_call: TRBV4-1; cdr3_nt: TGCGCCAGCAGCCAGATGGGGGCAGCGCACTATGGCTACACCTTC; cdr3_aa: CASSQMGAAHYGYTF
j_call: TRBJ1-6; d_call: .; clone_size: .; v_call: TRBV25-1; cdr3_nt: TGTGTCAGCAGGGCGGAGGGTCCAGAATCACCCCTCCACTTT; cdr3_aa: CVSRAEGPESPLHF
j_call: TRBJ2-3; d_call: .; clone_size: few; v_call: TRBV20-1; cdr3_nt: TGCAGTGCTACGCTACAAGATACGCAGTATTTT; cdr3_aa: CSATLQDTQYF
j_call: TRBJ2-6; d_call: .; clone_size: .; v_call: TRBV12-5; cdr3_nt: TGTGCTAGTGTTAAGGGGGACGGGGAAGTCCCGACTTTC; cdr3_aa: CASVKGDGEVPTF
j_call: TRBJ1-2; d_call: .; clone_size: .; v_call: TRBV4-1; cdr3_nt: TGCGCCAGCAGCCAAGAGGTGGGAGAGTTGAGGGGCTACACCTTC; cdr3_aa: CASSQEVGELRGYTF
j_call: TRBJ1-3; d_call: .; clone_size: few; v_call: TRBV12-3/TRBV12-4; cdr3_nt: TGTGCCAGCAGTCAGGCTGGAAACACCATATATTTT; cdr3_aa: CASSQAGNTIYF
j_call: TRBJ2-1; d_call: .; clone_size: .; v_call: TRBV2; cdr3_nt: TGTGCCAGCAGTCCGAACAGGGCCCAAGATGAGCAGTTCTTC; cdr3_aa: CASSPNRAQDEQFF
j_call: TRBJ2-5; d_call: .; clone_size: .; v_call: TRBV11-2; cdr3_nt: TGTGCCAGCAGCGTGAGACTGTTCCAAGAGACCCAGTACTTC; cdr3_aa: CASSVRLFQETQYF
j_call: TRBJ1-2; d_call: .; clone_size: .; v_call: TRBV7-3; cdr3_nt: TGTGCCAGCAGCTTCGAACAGGTGGACTATGGCTACACCTTC; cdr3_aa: CASSFEQVDYGYTF
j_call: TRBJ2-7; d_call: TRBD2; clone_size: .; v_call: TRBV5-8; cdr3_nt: TGTGCCAGCAGCTGGGAGGGATTCGACGAGCAGTACTTC; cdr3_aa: CASSWEGFDEQYF
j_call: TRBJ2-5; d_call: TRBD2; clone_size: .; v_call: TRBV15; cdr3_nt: TGTGCCACCAGCACATTAAGCGGGAAGACCCAGTACTTC; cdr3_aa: CATSTLSGKTQYF
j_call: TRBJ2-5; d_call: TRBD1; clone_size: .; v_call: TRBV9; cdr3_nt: TGTGCCAGCAGCGTAGCTTTGGGACAGACCCAAGAGACCCAGTACTTC; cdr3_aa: CASSVALGQTQETQYF
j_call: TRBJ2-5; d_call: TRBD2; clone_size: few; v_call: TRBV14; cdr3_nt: TGTGCCAGCAGCCATTTAGCGGGTCAAGAGACCCAGTACTTC; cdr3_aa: CASSHLAGQETQYF
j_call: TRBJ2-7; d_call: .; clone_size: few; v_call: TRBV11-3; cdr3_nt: TGTGCCAGCAGCTCCCTGACAGGGGAGGGCTACGAGCAGTACTTC; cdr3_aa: CASSSLTGEGYEQYF
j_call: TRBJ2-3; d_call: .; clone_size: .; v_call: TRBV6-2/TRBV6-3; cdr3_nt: TGTGCCAGCAGCCTTCCAGGCTTCACAGATACGCAGTATTTT; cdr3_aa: CASSLPGFTDTQYF